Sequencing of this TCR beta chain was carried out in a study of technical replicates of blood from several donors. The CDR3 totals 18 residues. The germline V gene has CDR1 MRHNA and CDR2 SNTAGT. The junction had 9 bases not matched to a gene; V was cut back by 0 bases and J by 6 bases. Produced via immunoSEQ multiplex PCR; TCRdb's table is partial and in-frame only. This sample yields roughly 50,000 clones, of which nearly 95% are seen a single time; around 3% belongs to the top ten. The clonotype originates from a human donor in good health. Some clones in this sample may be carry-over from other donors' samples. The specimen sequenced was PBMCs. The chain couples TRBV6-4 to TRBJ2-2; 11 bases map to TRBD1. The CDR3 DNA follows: TGTGCCAGCAGTGACTCGTCGCGCGGGACAGGGGGTTCCGGGGAGCTGTTTTTT. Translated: CASSDSSRGTGGSGELFF.